The source of this TCR beta chain is a study of tumor-infiltrating lymphocytes in localized non-small cell lung cancer. About the research overall: Resected tumor was paired with non-adjacent uninvolved lung from the same patient.

Produced via immunoSEQ multiplex PCR; TCRdb's table is partial and in-frame only. The repertoire consists of about 29,000 clones, with approximately 83% occurring once and the leading ten covering about 2%. Comment on this clone: Its target is unknown.

Trimming shortened V by 1 base and J by 7 bases, and 8 bases separated the two germline ends. Germline CDR1 is LGHNA and CDR2 is YNFKEQ. This CDR3 spans 13 amino acids. Points from the study as a whole: TCR sequencing covered a subset of patients with enough tissue.

The chain links TRBV4-2 to TRBJ1-5; D may be TRBD1 (6 bases). Sequencing was done on a sample of lung tumor tissue. This TCR was recovered from a human donor with non-small cell lung cancer. The CDR3 coding sequence is TGTGCCAGCAGCCAAGCAGGGGACCAGCCCCAGCATTTT. Its protein product is CASSQAGDQPQHF.